A selection of T cell receptor beta chains follows, all from one sample in a study of beta chain features in type 1 diabetes. Sequencing used immunoSEQ multiplex PCR; TCRdb keeps in-frame clones, though not all of them. The sample consists of 95,000 to 150,000 clones, 17% of them appearing once. The sample taken for sequencing was central memory CD4+ T cells from blood. The receptors were sampled from a man younger than 35 with type 1 diabetes. The conserved cysteine and the conserved F or W are not part of the CDR3 here.

length: 13; J: TRBJ2-1; V: TRBV5-1; CDR3: ASSLSLAGDGEQF
length: 12; J: TRBJ1-1; V: TRBV28; CDR3: ASSLGTGNTEAF
length: 11; J: TRBJ2-5; V: TRBV10-3; CDR3: AICQAGEETQY
length: 14; J: TRBJ1-6; V: TRBV4-3; CDR3: ASSQEGGTGNSPLH
length: 13; J: TRBJ2-2; V: TRBV30; CDR3: AWRHRDRDGGELF
length: 13; J: TRBJ2-7; V: TRBV15; CDR3: ATRGRDADSYEQY
length: 12; J: TRBJ2-1; V: TRBV10-2; CDR3: ATALREGYNEQF
length: 12; J: TRBJ2-5; V: TRBV12-5; CDR3: ASGLWGTEETQY
length: 10; J: TRBJ1-4; V: TRBV15; CDR3: ATSSTNEKLF
length: 11; J: TRBJ2-7; V: TRBV7-2; CDR3: ASSSTPTYEQY
length: 12; J: TRBJ1-2; V: TRBV29-1; CDR3: SAAVGGNDYGYT
length: 11; J: TRBJ2-7; V: TRBV5-4; CDR3: ASSGSFSYEQY
length: 12; J: TRBJ1-4; V: TRBV7-9; CDR3: ASSPGYGFEKLF
length: 14; J: TRBJ2-1; V: TRBV14; CDR3: ASSQRGGPSYNEQF
length: 12; J: TRBJ2-7; V: TRBV4-2; CDR3: ASSQEGWFGEQY
length: 11; J: TRBJ1-2; V: TRBV14; CDR3: ASSQGGNYGYT
length: 13; J: TRBJ1-5; V: TRBV6-5; CDR3: ASSSNGQASQPQH
length: 12; J: TRBJ2-1; V: TRBV29-1; CDR3: SVVLASGRHEQF
length: 11; J: TRBJ2-1; V: TRBV30; CDR3: AWSQGQYNEQF
length: 13; J: TRBJ2-7; V: TRBV7-2; CDR3: ASSFKATGGYEQY
length: 13; J: TRBJ1-2; V: TRBV29-1; CDR3: SVEDRGSGAYGYT
length: 12; J: TRBJ2-5; V: TRBV5-4; CDR3: ASSTQGAGETQY
length: 16; J: TRBJ2-1; V: TRBV27; CDR3: ASSFLLGWLESVNEQF
length: 12; J: TRBJ1-1; V: TRBV28; CDR3: ASRTGQASFEAF
length: 11; J: TRBJ2-3; V: TRBV7-3; CDR3: ASSSTGKDTQY
length: 11; J: TRBJ1-1; V: TRBV7-9; CDR3: ASSLDRGTEAF
length: 12; J: TRBJ1-6; V: TRBV19; CDR3: ASSVGTGDSPLH
length: 12; J: TRBJ2-1; V: TRBV25-1; CDR3: ASSEAGGSHEQF
length: 10; J: TRBJ2-3; V: TRBV14; CDR3: ASSQAPTRSY
length: 11; J: TRBJ1-1; V: TRBV4-1; CDR3: ASSPSPNTEAF
length: 9; J: TRBJ1-5; V: TRBV30; CDR3: AWSVRGAQH
length: 12; J: TRBJ1-5; V: TRBV7-9; CDR3: ASSMGQGGQPQH
length: 13; J: TRBJ2-7; V: TRBV11-2; CDR3: ASSLLPGISGEQY
length: 12; J: TRBJ2-7; V: TRBV28; CDR3: ASSLTTANYEQY
length: 12; J: TRBJ1-5; V: TRBV29-1; CDR3: SVSTGFSNQPQH
length: 13; J: TRBJ2-1; V: TRBV21-1; CDR3: ARNKIGSSYNEQF
length: 10; J: TRBJ2-1; V: TRBV7-7; CDR3: ASSLEGGEQF
length: 11; J: TRBJ2-7; V: TRBV29-1; CDR3: SVEPSGRYEQY
length: 15; J: TRBJ2-1; V: TRBV6-1; CDR3: ASSVGAGVTSYNEQF
length: 14; J: TRBJ1-4; V: TRBV5-4; CDR3: ASSLPGVNTNEKLF
length: 10; J: TRBJ1-4; V: TRBV16; CDR3: ASSQSREKLF
length: 14; J: TRBJ1-1; V: TRBV30; CDR3: AWSVGFTGQGNEAF
length: 13; J: TRBJ1-6; V: TRBV27; CDR3: ASSRTVVWNSPLH
length: 14; J: TRBJ2-3; V: TRBV5-4; CDR3: ASSLAGTSALDTQY
length: 10; J: TRBJ1-2; V: TRBV2; CDR3: ASSDEGRGYT
length: 13; J: TRBJ2-7; V: TRBV6-6; CDR3: ASRTPGQKPYEQY
length: 10; J: TRBJ2-7; V: TRBV6-5; CDR3: ASRNTWEEQY
length: 10; J: TRBJ2-5; V: TRBV11-1; CDR3: ASRFAGGTQY
length: 11; J: TRBJ1-1; V: TRBV7-2; CDR3: ASSSYLDAEAF
length: 9; J: TRBJ2-1; V: TRBV30; CDR3: AWTVANEQF
length: 17; J: TRBJ2-5; V: TRBV5-1; CDR3: ASSLASPPSGGVGETQY